The rows below give T cell receptor beta chains drawn from one sample of a study of response to subunit inactivated influenza vaccine. One entry per CDR3 protein results from TCRdb running MiXCR on the RT-PCR reads. The sample lists around 600,000 distinct CDR3 sequences; 11% were seen once. These data are also associated with another study on T cells expressing NK-cell markers.

Sequenced here: PBMCs from blood, sampled on the day of vaccination. The receptor source for this set is a man between 50 and 59 years old who received an inactivated influenza vaccine. Each CDR3 is given with its conserved first and last residue. The D gene is left open where the match is weak. Size is stated for part of the rows, as once, few or many counts, or as a class when the clone is expanded.

j_gene | abundance | v_gene | d_gene | CDR3aa | CDR3nt
TRBJ1-5 | few | TRBV11-2 | . | CASSSSLFGIDSNQPQHF | TGTGCCAGCAGCTCCAGCCTTTTTGGGATCGATAGCAATCAGCCCCAGCATTTT
TRBJ2-7 | . | TRBV7-2 | TRBD1 | CASGDSPYEQYF | TGTGCCAGTGGGGACAGCCCCTACGAGCAGTACTTC
TRBJ2-3 | many | TRBV7-2 | TRBD2 | CASSTRTSGGVTDTQYF | TGTGCCAGCAGCACACGGACTAGCGGGGGAGTCACAGATACGCAGTATTTT
TRBJ2-6 | . | TRBV4-1 | . | CASSQVSGSGANVLTF | TGCGCCAGCAGCCAAGTTTCTGGCTCTGGGGCCAACGTCCTGACTTTC
TRBJ2-5 | many | TRBV5-1 | . | CASSLEQLQETQYF | TGCGCCAGCAGCTTGGAACAGCTTCAAGAGACCCAGTACTTC
TRBJ2-2 | many | TRBV24-1 | TRBD2 | CATSDLSGTRSTGELFF | TGTGCCACCAGTGATTTATCGGGGACTAGATCCACCGGGGAGCTGTTTTTT
TRBJ2-7 | . | TRBV5-1 | . | CASSSLFDSSYEQYF | TGCGCCAGCAGCTCACTTTTCGACAGCTCCTACGAGCAGTACTTC
TRBJ2-7 | few | TRBV12-3/TRBV12-4 | . | CASSLGVRTGNSEQYF | TGTGCCAGCAGTTTAGGAGTAAGAACAGGGAACAGCGAGCAGTACTTC
TRBJ1-1 | many | TRBV12-3/TRBV12-4 | TRBD1 | CASSTLAGGGSSEAFF | TGTGCCAGCAGTACCCTTGCAGGGGGAGGGTCATCTGAAGCTTTCTTT
TRBJ2-1 | . | TRBV14 | . | CASTSSSNEQFF | TGTGCCAGCACTAGCTCCTCCAATGAGCAGTTCTTC
TRBJ2-1 | . | TRBV20-1 | TRBD2 | CSARGGKGLAVNEQFF | TGCAGTGCTAGAGGCGGGAAGGGACTAGCCGTGAATGAGCAGTTCTTC
TRBJ2-1 | few | TRBV20-1 | . | CSARGTASYNEQFF | TGCAGTGCTAGGGGGACTGCCTCCTACAATGAGCAGTTCTTC
TRBJ2-3 | few | TRBV11-2 | TRBD1 | CASSLTTGQDSTDTQYF | TGTGCCAGCAGCTTAACAACCGGACAGGACTCAACAGATACGCAGTATTTT
TRBJ1-1 | few | TRBV5-1 | TRBD1 | CASSLQGAAEAFF | TGCGCCAGCAGCTTGCAGGGGGCCGCTGAAGCTTTCTTT
TRBJ2-6 | few | TRBV20-1 | . | CSARATGTGANVLTF | TGCAGTGCTAGGGCAACAGGTACTGGGGCCAACGTCCTGACTTTC
TRBJ1-1 | . | TRBV21-1 | . | CASSKDRGYGENTEAFF | TGTGCCAGCAGCAAAGATCGGGGTTATGGGGAGAACACTGAAGCTTTCTTT
TRBJ1-4 | . | TRBV3-1 | . | CAYGAEKLFF | TGTGCCTATGGGGCGGAAAAACTGTTTTTT
TRBJ2-5 | few | TRBV11-2 | . | CAIRAEQTQYF | TGTGCCATCCGGGCGGAACAGACCCAGTACTTC
TRBJ2-5 | . | TRBV24-1 | . | CATSDGGVKTQYF | TGTGCCACCAGTGATGGGGGAGTGAAGACCCAGTACTTC
TRBJ2-2 | . | TRBV2 | . | CASSYRPGGTGELFF | TGTGCCAGCAGTTATAGGCCCGGGGGAACCGGGGAGCTGTTTTTT
TRBJ2-1 | . | TRBV12-3/TRBV12-4 | TRBD2 | CASSLATSGGAYNEQFF | TGTGCCAGCAGTTTAGCGACTAGCGGGGGGGCCTACAATGAGCAGTTCTTC
TRBJ1-3 | . | TRBV28 | . | CASTGPQGNTIYF | TGTGCCAGCACAGGGCCTCAAGGAAACACCATATATTTT
TRBJ2-1 | . | TRBV20-1 | TRBD2 | CSARGGRGGSYNEQFF | TGCAGTGCTAGAGGAGGACGGGGGGGCAGTTACAATGAGCAGTTCTTC
TRBJ2-3 | few | TRBV6-2/TRBV6-3 | . | CASSLYRESTDTQYF | TGTGCCAGCAGTTTATACAGGGAAAGCACAGATACGCAGTATTTT
TRBJ2-3 | . | TRBV28 | TRBD1 | CASSWYSTGTGVDTQYF | TGTGCCAGCAGTTGGTACTCCACCGGGACAGGGGTAGATACGCAGTATTTT
TRBJ1-1 | few | TRBV5-1 | . | CASSPTGVTEAFF | TGCGCCAGCAGCCCTACCGGGGTCACTGAAGCTTTCTTT
TRBJ2-1 | few | TRBV12-3/TRBV12-4 | . | CASSLDEPFPEQFF | TGTGCCAGCAGTTTGGACGAGCCGTTCCCTGAGCAGTTCTTC
TRBJ1-1 | . | TRBV18 | . | CAGTTGMNTEAFF | TGTGCCGGAACGACAGGTATGAACACTGAAGCTTTCTTT
TRBJ2-2 | few | TRBV6-2/TRBV6-3 | . | CASCRHSDTGELFF | TGTGCCAGCTGTAGACACTCCGACACCGGGGAGCTGTTTTTT
TRBJ2-7 | . | TRBV3-1 | . | CASTPQGPPYEQYF | TGTGCCAGCACCCCACAGGGACCCCCCTACGAGCAGTACTTC
TRBJ2-2 | few | TRBV4-3 | TRBD2 | CASSNSLAGGTGELFF | TGCGCCAGCAGCAACTCCCTAGCGGGGGGAACCGGGGAGCTGTTTTTT
TRBJ1-1 | . | TRBV20-1 | TRBD1 | CSARADLGQGAGTEAFF | TGCAGTGCTAGAGCGGATTTGGGACAGGGGGCGGGCACTGAAGCTTTCTTT
TRBJ2-7 | few | TRBV5-5 | . | CASSLAAASRSSYEQYF | TGTGCCAGCAGCTTGGCCGCGGCGTCCAGGAGCTCCTACGAGCAGTACTTC
TRBJ1-1 | . | TRBV5-1 | TRBD1 | CASSFGSGGSTEAFF | TGCGCCAGCAGCTTCGGGTCAGGGGGTAGCACTGAAGCTTTCTTT
TRBJ2-2 | . | TRBV4-1 | . | CASSLLPGTLSTGELFF | TGCGCCAGCAGCCTCCTCCCGGGGACGTTGAGCACCGGGGAGCTGTTTTTT
TRBJ2-3 | few | TRBV20-1 | . | CSARPAAGATDTQYF | TGCAGTGCTAGACCAGCCGCGGGGGCGACAGATACGCAGTATTTT
TRBJ2-1 | . | TRBV29-1 | . | CSVEIGGGQFF | TGCAGCGTTGAAATTGGGGGCGGGCAGTTCTTC
TRBJ2-7 | many | TRBV12-3/TRBV12-4 | TRBD1 | CASSEGQGAYEQYF | TGTGCCAGCAGTGAAGGACAGGGAGCCTACGAGCAGTACTTC
TRBJ2-3 | few | TRBV29-1 | . | CSVLKGHPGRAQYF | TGCAGCGTCCTTAAGGGCCACCCTGGCCGGGCGCAGTATTTT
TRBJ2-3 | . | TRBV7-9 | . | CASSFSSSTDTQYF | TGTGCCAGCAGCTTCAGCAGTAGCACAGATACGCAGTATTTT
TRBJ1-3 | . | TRBV3-1 | . | CASSQVRRNTIYF | TGTGCCAGCAGCCAAGTCCGGCGGAACACCATATATTTT